This passage covers 29 T cell receptor beta chains from one sample sequenced in a study of T cell responses to AZD1222 COVID-19 vaccine. Clones were read by immunoSEQ multiplex PCR, and TCRdb kept only the in-frame ones, dropping some. The repertoire holds 90,000 to 120,000 clones, approximately 92% seen once, with approximately 9.3% in the top ten. The material was peripheral blood, obtained 28 days after the second AZD1222 dose. The source of these receptors is an adult who received the AZD1222 COVID-19 vaccine.

The chain has TRBV27 and TRBJ1-2; 9 bases map to TRBD1. The CDR3 has 16 residues. Germline CDR1 MNHEY, CDR2 SMNVEV (reference sequence). Trimming took 6 bases from V and 4 from J; bases not matched to a gene: 12. CDR3 amino acids: CASSKQGARTSYGYTF. For the CDR3, the DNA is TGTGCCAGCAGCAAACAGGGGGCGCGGACTAGCTATGGCTACACCTTC.

This chain uses TRBV23-1 with TRBJ1-2; D unclear. TRBV23-1 is marked as an open reading frame, function uncertain. This CDR3 is 12 amino acids long. V shed 7 bases and J shed 5 bases, with 11 bases lying between them. The CDR3 sequence is CASTPGEYGYTF. The CDR3 DNA follows: TGCGCCAGCACTCCCGGGGAATATGGCTACACCTTC.

For the CDR3, the DNA is TGTGCCAGCAGGGGTTGGTTGGAGAATTCACCCCTCCACTTT. Translating gives CASRGWLENSPLHF. The rearrangement joins TRBV27 to TRBJ1-6; D unclear. Per germline, CDR1 MNHEY and CDR2 SMNVEV (reference sequence). The CDR3 runs 14 residues. With 6 bases removed from V and 7 bases from J, the gap between germline ends came to 13 bases.

The CDR3 DNA sequence: TGTGCCAGCAGCCTCCACCTAGCGGCTGAGCAGTTCTTC. Protein product: CASSLHLAAEQFF. This chain joins TRBV9 and TRBJ2-1, with 7 bases identical to TRBD2. The CDR3 has 13 amino acids. V lost 4 bases to trimming and J lost 9 bases; unmatched junction nucleotides: 7. From germline, CDR1 is SGDLS and CDR2 YYNGEE.

The chain is built from TRBV9 and TRBJ2-1; D ambiguous. V dropped 0 bases and J dropped 5 bases, with 9 bases sitting between them. There are 14 residues in the CDR3. Germline V CDR1 and CDR2: SGDLS, YYNGEE. The CDR3 sequence: CASSVGRGNNEQFF. The CDR3 DNA is TGTGCCAGCAGCGTAGGGAGAGGAAACAATGAGCAGTTCTTC.

The rearrangement joins TRBV28 to TRBJ1-1; TRBD1 might be the D (6 bases). The CDR3 extends over 13 amino acids. The V end was cut by 4 bases, the J end by 2 bases, with 8 bases between. The germline V gene has CDR1 MDHEN and CDR2 SYDVKM. The CDR3 sequence is CASSWTANTEAFF. The CDR3 region has the DNA TGTGCCAGCAGTTGGACAGCTAACACTGAAGCTTTCTTT.

V gene TRBV23-1 combines with J gene TRBJ2-3; D tentatively fits TRBD1 or TRBD2 (5 bases each). TRBV23-1 is flagged as an ORF with uncertain function. Trimming pared 3 bases from V and 4 bases from J, leaving 11 bases between. The CDR3 totals 14 residues. The CDR3 sequence: CASSQRPGPDTQYF. The CDR3 nucleotides are TGCGCCAGCAGTCAGAGACCGGGACCAGATACGCAGTATTTT.

The chain uses TRBV9 and TRBJ1-4, with D uncertain. The germline V gene has CDR1 SGDLS and CDR2 YYNGEE. The CDR3 has 13 amino acids. V lost 0 bases to trimming and J lost 8 bases, with 8 bases between them. CDR3 region: CASSVAPEEKLFF. The CDR3 region has the DNA TGTGCCAGCAGCGTAGCACCCGAAGAAAAACTGTTTTTT.

The rearrangement joins TRBV10-3 to TRBJ1-1; perhaps TRBD1 as D (6 bases). Germline V gene lookup returns CDR1 ENHRY and CDR2 SYGVKD. This CDR3 is built from 11 residues. V lost 8 bases and J lost 8, with 12 bases in between. CDR3 DNA: TGTGCCATCGGACTTGGACAGGAAGCTTTCTTT. This gives the protein CAIGLGQEAFF.

The V gene is TRBV20-1, the J gene TRBJ2-5, with D hard to call. The CDR3 covers 11 residues. CDR1 is DFQATT, CDR2 SNEGSKA, per germline (reference sequence). Trimming removed 3 bases from V and 5 bases from J, with 7 bases in between. The CDR3 region is CSARPPETQYF. The CDR3, as DNA: TGCAGTGCTAGGCCCCCGGAGACCCAGTACTTC.

This chain uses TRBV7-2 with TRBJ2-5; perhaps TRBD1 as D (5 bases). The V gene lost 2 bases and the J gene lost 5 bases, with 21 bases spanning the gap. CDR1 is SGHTA and CDR2 is FQGNSA in the germline V gene. This CDR3 has 17 amino acids. The CDR3 region has the DNA TGTGCCAGCAGCTTAAATCCTGGAATCCCCAAGGGGGAGACCCAGTACTTC. Amino acids: CASSLNPGIPKGETQYF.

The chain recombines TRBV11-2 with TRBJ2-7, with D perhaps matching TRBD2 (5 bases). V dropped 5 bases and J dropped 4 bases, with 15 bases sitting between them. Germline-derived CDR1 and CDR2 are SGHAT and FQNNGV. CDR3 size: 14 residues. Here the CDR3 DNA reads TGTGCCAGCAGCCTGGGCCCCGGGGTTTACGAGCAGTACTTC. It specifies CASSLGPGVYEQYF.

The rearrangement joins TRBV4-2 to TRBJ2-3; no clear D gene. Trimming removed 0 bases at V and 0 bases at J, with 1 base between. The V gene's germline CDR1 is LGHNA and CDR2 YNFKEQ. CDR3 size: 13 residues. CDR3 protein: CASSQDSTDTQYF. In DNA, the CDR3 is TGTGCCAGCAGCCAAGATAGCACAGATACGCAGTATTTT.

This chain joins TRBV9 and TRBJ2-2; tentative D call: TRBD1 (6 bases). V lost 2 bases, J lost 4 bases, and 15 bases lay in between. The germline V gene encodes CDR1 SGDLS and CDR2 YYNGEE. The CDR3 is 16 residues long. This CDR3 reads CASSVTPQGRTGELFF. CDR3 sequence (DNA): TGTGCCAGCAGCGTCACCCCCCAGGGGCGCACCGGGGAGCTGTTTTTT.

This chain links TRBV4-2 with TRBJ2-1; possible D gene TRBD2, 6 bases. Trimming cost V 0 bases and J 7 bases, with 13 bases left between them. The CDR3 loop spans 15 amino acids. Germline V gene lookup returns CDR1 LGHNA and CDR2 YNFKEQ. DNA of the CDR3: TGTGCCAGCAGCCAAGAACCCCAGGAGGGGAATGAGCAGTTCTTC. Amino acid sequence: CASSQEPQEGNEQFF.

The chain carries TRBV18 and TRBJ1-2; possibly TRBD1 for D (6 bases). CDR3 length: 17 amino acids. V was trimmed by 1 base and J by 2 bases, leaving 17 bases between them. CDR1 is KGHSH, CDR2 LQKENI, per germline. The CDR3 nucleotides read TGTGCCAGCTCACCACGTATTGGAGGGGGAGTAAACTATGGCTACACCTTC. Protein: CASSPRIGGGVNYGYTF. The full variable domain, rest sourced from reference TRBV18 and TRBJ1-2, is NAGVMQNPRHLVRRRGQEARLRCSPMKGHSHVYWYRQLPEEGLKFMVYLQKENIIDESGMPKERFSAEFPKEGPSILRIQQVVRGDSAAYFCASSPRIGGGVNYGYTFGSGTRLTVV.

This chain connects TRBV7-2 to TRBJ2-7, with D perhaps assigned TRBD1 or TRBD2 (5 bases each). This CDR3 region has 14 residues. The ends were cut back, 5 bases at V and 3 bases at J, with 14 bases in the middle. Germline assignment: CDR1 SGHTA and CDR2 FQGNSA. The CDR3 region has the DNA TGTGCCAGCAGCCCCCGGGACGGGGACTACGAGCAGTACTTC. Translating gives CASSPRDGDYEQYF.

The CDR3 coding sequence is TGTGCCAGCAGTGAGGGGGGGCAGAGTCAGCCCCAGCATTTT. Its translation is CASSEGGQSQPQHF. The rearrangement uses TRBV6-1 and TRBJ1-5; weak D call: TRBD1 (6 bases). Germline CDR1 is MNHNS and CDR2 is SASEGT. The CDR3 covers 14 residues. The V gene lost 3 bases and the J gene lost 6 bases, with 12 bases spanning the gap.

The chain joins TRBV6-5 to TRBJ1-5; the match to TRBD1 covers 8 bases. V shed 7 bases and J 4 bases; nucleotides not matched to a gene: 6. Germline loops: CDR1 MNHEY, CDR2 SVGAGI. The CDR3 extends over 14 amino acids. The chain's CDR3 is CASNTDRGNQPQHF. CDR3 in DNA: TGTGCCAGCAATACCGACAGGGGTAATCAGCCCCAGCATTTT.

The chain recombines TRBV19 with TRBJ1-4; TRBD1 agrees at 11 bases. V was pared by 4 bases and J by 6 bases, with 7 bases of the junction left unmatched. The CDR3 totals 16 residues. Looked up from germline, CDR1 is LNHDA and CDR2 is SQIVND (reference sequence). CDR3 DNA sequence: TGTGCCAGTAGTAGTCTCGGGACAGGGGGTTATGAAAAACTGTTTTTT. This codes for CASSSLGTGGYEKLFF.

The rearrangement links TRBV28 to TRBJ1-4; D not certain. V lost 3 bases and J 4 bases, leaving 12 bases between the germline ends. CDR1 is MDHEN and CDR2 is SYDVKM in the germline V gene. The CDR3 has 15 amino acids. CDR3 amino acids: CASSFLQRSNEKLFF. The CDR3 nucleotides are TGTGCCAGCAGTTTCCTACAGCGGAGTAATGAAAAACTGTTTTTT.

The chain recombines TRBV10-3 with TRBJ1-2; TRBD1 might be the D (5 bases). The CDR3 is 14 residues long. V lost 10 bases and J lost 2, with 17 bases in between. CDR1 and CDR2 (germline): ENHRY, SYGVKD. CDR3 region: CATYPGRDNYGYTF. The CDR3 nucleotides are TGTGCCACCTACCCAGGGCGGGACAACTATGGCTACACCTTC.

A few counts support this clone. The chain joins TRBV5-1 to TRBJ1-1; weak D call: TRBD1 (5 bases). The V end lost 4 bases, the J end lost 7 bases, and 17 bases lay between the germline ends. Germline-derived CDR1 and CDR2 are SGHRS and YFSETQ. CDR3 size: 14 residues. The CDR3 nucleotides read TGCGCCAGCAGCCCCCTAGACAGCAGCGTTGAAGCTTTCTTT. Translated, it gives CASSPLDSSVEAFF.

The rearrangement links TRBV29-1 to TRBJ2-7; D remains ambiguous. The CDR3 consists of 13 residues. Trimming removed 4 bases at V and 0 bases at J, with 10 bases between. Germline loops: CDR1 SQVTM, CDR2 ANQGSEA. The CDR3 loop is CSVALGNSYEQYF. The DNA for the CDR3 is TGCAGCGTTGCTTTGGGGAACTCCTACGAGCAGTACTTC.

This clone turned up a few times. The V and J genes are TRBV4-1 and TRBJ1-1; D not certain. The CDR3 extends over 15 amino acids. The ends were cut back, 4 bases at V and 3 bases at J, with 15 bases in the middle. Germline V CDR1 and CDR2: MGHRA, YSYEKL. The CDR3 coding sequence is TGCGCCAGCAGCCGGGCTAGCTTTGGGGACACTGAAGCTTTCTTT. As protein: CASSRASFGDTEAFF.

The J gene is TRBJ1-2, the V gene TRBV7-8; D ambiguous. V lost 5 bases, J lost 1 base, and 14 bases lay in between. The germline gives CDR1 SGHVS, CDR2 FQNEAQ. This CDR3 comprises 15 residues. DNA of the CDR3: TGTGCCAGCAGCCTGGGTCGGGGTCTTAACTATGGCTACACCTTC. Its translation: CASSLGRGLNYGYTF.

The CDR3 nucleotides read TGTGCCAGCAGAGGACTAGCGCTCTCCTACGAGCAGTACTTC. Protein: CASRGLALSYEQYF. This chain joins TRBV28 and TRBJ2-7, with 9 bases identical to TRBD2. V shed 6 bases, J shed 0 bases, and the junction held 3 bases outside the gene matches. Germline V gene sequence: CDR1 MDHEN, CDR2 SYDVKM. The CDR3 loop spans 14 amino acids.

The J gene is TRBJ2-1, the V gene TRBV5-1; no reliable D call. Germline-derived CDR1 and CDR2 are SGHRS and YFSETQ. V dropped 0 bases and J dropped 9 bases, with 13 bases sitting between them. This CDR3 has 14 residues. CDR3 DNA: TGCGCCAGCAGCTTGGCCGCAGGTAGAGGTGAGCAGTTCTTC. Protein: CASSLAAGRGEQFF.

Only one count was recorded for this clone. The chain uses TRBV28 and TRBJ1-2; unclear D gene. This CDR3 spans 12 amino acids. Germline CDR1 and CDR2: MDHEN and SYDVKM. The V end was cut by 5 bases, the J end by 4 bases, with 8 bases between. In nucleotides, the CDR3 is TGTGCCAGCAGTCTACCAGCCTATGGCTACACCTTC. Its translation is CASSLPAYGYTF.